The clone carrying this T cell receptor beta chain has a count of ten or more. From the 5' RACE reads, TCRdb called clonotypes with MiXCR, one entry per CDR3 protein. Of more than 150,000 distinct CDR3 sequences in the sample, about 20% were seen once. The data belong to a study of CD8 T cells in ankylosing spondylitis. Germline V gene sequence: CDR1 GTSNPN, CDR2 SVGIG (reference sequence). Trimming stripped 5 bases from V and 7 bases from J, with 14 bases between. The CDR3 covers 12 residues. Sequencing was done on a sample of blood, either unsorted or a sorted T cell fraction (not recorded which). The chain carries TRBV30 and TRBJ1-1; D call uncertain. This sequence was found in a male donor aged 5 to 29 with ankylosing spondylitis or in good health (not recorded which). The CDR3 coding sequence is TGTGCCTGGGACAACTTTTTCGGTGAAGCTTTCTTT. Translated, it gives CAWDNFFGEAFF.